This TCR beta chain was obtained from a study of Ad26.COV2.S vaccination and SARS-CoV-2 variants listed by TCRdb under 2021. Regarding the research as a whole: Vaccine-arm donors came from COV1001, a multicentre, randomized, double-blind, placebo-controlled phase I-IIa trial of Ad26.COV2.S in healthy adults. Ad26.COV2.S was given intramuscularly at 5x10^10 or 1x10^11 viral particles, as a single shot or as two shots 56 days apart. The specificity and breadth of SARS-CoV-2-reactive T cell receptors after Ad26.COV2.S vaccination were assessed by TCRbeta repertoire sequencing. A total of approximately 32 samples were included in the TCR-sequenced set, comprising around 19 Ad26.COV2.S vaccine recipients, 5 placebo recipients and 8 SARS-CoV-2 convalescent individuals. Trial participants were randomized into five groups of five: low-dose or high-dose Ad26.COV2.S given once or twice, or placebo on both occasions. Investigators remained blinded to trial group allocation during experiments and outcome assessment.

The immunoSEQ Assay was used to sequence TCRbeta CDR3 regions. After extraction, genomic DNA underwent amplification by bias-controlled multiplex PCR, followed by high-throughput sequencing. The paper's processing steps were these. To quantify the absolute abundance of every unique TCRbeta CDR3 region, sequences were collapsed and filtered. T cell fraction was estimated by normalization of TCRbeta template counts to usable DNA, with usable DNA being measured through amplification of reference genes present in all nucleated cells. Repertoire TCRs were annotated as SARS-CoV-2-specific when V gene, CDR3 amino acid sequence and J gene were exactly matched to a known reactive TCR set. The reference SARS-CoV-2 TCR set came from MIRA and was filtered for enrichment in COVID-19-positive ImmuneCODE repertoires, removing public or cross-reactive TCRs. Based on the MIRA antigens, annotated TCRs were further analysed at the level of specific ORF or position within ORF. Breadth was defined as annotated unique rearrangements over total unique productive rearrangements; depth was the summed frequency of those rearrangements. Two-sided Wilcoxon rank-sum tests were applied when comparing TCR breadth between groups. Held by TCRdb, this immuneACCESS table contains in-frame sequences only and omits some clones. Under half of the omission traces to an unresolved V gene where checked; the cause of the rest is unknown. The V and J calls and clone size were taken over from that table, and D and trimming were inferred from the DNA. This sample comprises roughly 420,000 clones, roughly 89% of them detected only once. Over 2% of the sample rests with the top ten.

As to this clone: Its antigen remains undetermined. The record has no base qualities; no much larger clone is one base away.

The sample's treatment or condition, from its label and the paper: roughly 19 received Ad26.COV2.S at low or high dose, single or two shots; about 5 received placebo; per-sample allocation not given. Repertoires of vaccine and placebo recipients were sequenced from samples taken on day 63 after the first injection. In Cohort 1b, 25 or so adults aged 18-55 years were enrolled at a single site in Boston, USA, between 29 July and 7 August 2020. Ad26.COV2.S consisted of a replication-incompetent adenovirus type 26 vector by which a prefusion-stabilized SARS-CoV-2 spike protein from the original Wuhan strain was expressed. Overall study results and their limits: The authors noted that the TCR breadth and depth analyses may have underestimated total T cell responses. Compared with placebo recipients, Ad26.COV2.S recipients showed higher spike-specific TCR breadth (P = 0.0014). The study was not powered for comparison of responses between vaccine doses or regimens. Vaccine and placebo recipients had similar non-spike TCR breadth, a finding consistent with the vaccine containing only spike. Substantial breadth of spike-specific CD8+ and CD4+ T cell responses was reported after vaccination.

CDR1 and CDR2, per the germline V gene, are MGHRA and YSYEKL. The trim is 3 bases for V and 4 bases for J, with a gap of 15 bases between the germline ends. The CDR3, from cysteine to phenylalanine, totals 16 residues. Kept here is only the CDR3 DNA, which spans 48 bases and is read in frame from base 1. The sequence was obtained from a person aged 18-65 years who received the Ad26.COV2.S COVID-19 vaccine or a placebo. The source was peripheral blood, collected in a trial of Ad26.COV2.S vaccine versus placebo. The chain joins TRBV4-1 to TRBJ2-2, with the D gene too uncertain to name. The CDR3 reads as follows: CASSQTPLDLTGELFF. The bases are TGCGCCAGCAGCCAGACCCCCCTTGATCTCACCGGGGAGCTGTTTTTT.